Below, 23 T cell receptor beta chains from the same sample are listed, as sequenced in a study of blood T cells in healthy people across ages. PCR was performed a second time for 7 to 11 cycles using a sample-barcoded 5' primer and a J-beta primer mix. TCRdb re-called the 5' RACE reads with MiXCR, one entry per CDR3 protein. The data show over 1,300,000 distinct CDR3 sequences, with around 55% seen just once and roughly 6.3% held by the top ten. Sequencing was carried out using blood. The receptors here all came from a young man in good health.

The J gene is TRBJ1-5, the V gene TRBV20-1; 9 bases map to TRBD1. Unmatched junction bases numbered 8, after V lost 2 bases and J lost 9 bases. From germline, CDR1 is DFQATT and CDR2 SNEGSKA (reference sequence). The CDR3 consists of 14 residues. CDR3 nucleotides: TGCAGTGCTAGACCCGGACAGGGGCGTCGGCCCCAGCATTTT. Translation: CSARPGQGRRPQHF.

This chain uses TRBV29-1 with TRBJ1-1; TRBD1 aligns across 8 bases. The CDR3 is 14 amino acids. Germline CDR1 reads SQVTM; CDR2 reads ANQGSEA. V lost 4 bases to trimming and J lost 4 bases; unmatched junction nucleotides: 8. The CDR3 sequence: CSVGEKGTGTEAFF. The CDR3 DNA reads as TGCAGCGTTGGAGAAAAAGGGACAGGCACTGAAGCTTTCTTT.

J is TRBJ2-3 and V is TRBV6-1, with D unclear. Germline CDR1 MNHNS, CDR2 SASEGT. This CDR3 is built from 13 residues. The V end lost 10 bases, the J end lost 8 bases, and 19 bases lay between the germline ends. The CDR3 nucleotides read TGTGCCACCCCGTCACGGGTGTCGGGTACGCAGTATTTT. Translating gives CATPSRVSGTQYF.

The CDR3 coding sequence is TGTGCCAGCAGCTTTTCCCGGGTGGATACGCAGTATTTT. Residues: CASSFSRVDTQYF. The gene calls are TRBV7-8 and TRBJ2-3; D is unresolved. The CDR3 extends over 13 amino acids. Germline V gives CDR1 SGHVS, CDR2 FQNEAQ. Trimming left V 3 bases short and J 6 bases short, with 10 bases between.

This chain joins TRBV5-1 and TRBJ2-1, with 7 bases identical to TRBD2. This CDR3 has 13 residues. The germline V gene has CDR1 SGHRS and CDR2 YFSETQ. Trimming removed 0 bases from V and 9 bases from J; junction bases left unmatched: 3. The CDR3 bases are TGCGCCAGCAGCTTGGATGGGGGGGGTGAGCAGTTCTTC. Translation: CASSLDGGGEQFF.

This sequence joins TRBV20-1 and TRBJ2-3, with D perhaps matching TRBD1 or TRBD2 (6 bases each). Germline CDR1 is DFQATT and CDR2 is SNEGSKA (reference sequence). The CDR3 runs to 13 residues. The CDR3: CRIRGRELDTQYF. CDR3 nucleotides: TGCAGAATCAGGGGACGGGAGCTGGATACGCAGTATTTT.

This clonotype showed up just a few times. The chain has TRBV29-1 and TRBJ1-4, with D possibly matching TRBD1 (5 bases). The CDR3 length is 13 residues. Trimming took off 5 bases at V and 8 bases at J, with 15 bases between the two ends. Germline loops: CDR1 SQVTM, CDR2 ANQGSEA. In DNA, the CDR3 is TGCAGCGTTAGCAGGGCCCCCAGCGAAAAACTGTTTTTT. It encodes CSVSRAPSEKLFF.

The CDR3 sequence is CASSFQRGGQETQYF. The CDR3 DNA follows: TGCGCCAGCAGCTTTCAACGGGGGGGGCAAGAGACCCAGTACTTC. J is TRBJ2-7 and V is TRBV5-1, with 8 bases aligning to TRBD2. The J call is doubtful: the DNA matches TRBJ2-5 better. This CDR3 spans 15 amino acids. Germline values: CDR1 SGHRS, CDR2 YFSETQ.

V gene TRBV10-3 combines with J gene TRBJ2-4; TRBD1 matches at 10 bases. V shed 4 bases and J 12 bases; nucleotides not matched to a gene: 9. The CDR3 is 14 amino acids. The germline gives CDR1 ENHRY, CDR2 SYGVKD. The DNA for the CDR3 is TGTGCCATCAGTGTCTCTGAGACAGGGGGCTCTCAGTACTTC. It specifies CAISVSETGGSQYF.

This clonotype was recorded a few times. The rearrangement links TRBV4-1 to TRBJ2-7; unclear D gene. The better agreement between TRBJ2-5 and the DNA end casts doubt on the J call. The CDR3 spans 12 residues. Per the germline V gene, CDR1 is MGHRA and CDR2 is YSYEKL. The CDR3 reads CASSQWMGTQYF. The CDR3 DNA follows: TGCGCCAGCAGCCAATGGATGGGGACCCAGTACTTC.

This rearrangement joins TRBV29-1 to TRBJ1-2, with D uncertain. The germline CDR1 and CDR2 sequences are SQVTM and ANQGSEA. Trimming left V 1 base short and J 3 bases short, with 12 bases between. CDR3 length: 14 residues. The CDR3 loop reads CSVEGDGYDYGYTF. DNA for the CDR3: TGCAGCGTTGAAGGCGATGGATATGACTATGGCTACACCTTC.

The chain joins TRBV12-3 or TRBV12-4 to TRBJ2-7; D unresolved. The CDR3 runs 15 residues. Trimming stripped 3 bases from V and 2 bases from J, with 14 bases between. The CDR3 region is CASSFSGAVPYEQYF. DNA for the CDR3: TGTGCCAGCAGTTTTTCTGGCGCTGTGCCCTACGAGCAGTACTTC.

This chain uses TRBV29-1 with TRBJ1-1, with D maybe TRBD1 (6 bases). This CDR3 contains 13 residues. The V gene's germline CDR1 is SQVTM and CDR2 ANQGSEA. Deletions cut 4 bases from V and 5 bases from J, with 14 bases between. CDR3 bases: TGCAGCGTTGTACCGGGGGCGAGGACTGAAGCTTTCTTT. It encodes CSVVPGARTEAFF. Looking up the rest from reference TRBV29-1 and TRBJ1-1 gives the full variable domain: SAVISQKPSRDICQRGTSLTIQCQVDSQVTMMFWYRQQPGQSLTLIATANQGSEATYESGFVIDKFPISRPNLTFSTLTVSNMSPEDSSIYLCSVVPGARTEAFFGQGTRLTVV.

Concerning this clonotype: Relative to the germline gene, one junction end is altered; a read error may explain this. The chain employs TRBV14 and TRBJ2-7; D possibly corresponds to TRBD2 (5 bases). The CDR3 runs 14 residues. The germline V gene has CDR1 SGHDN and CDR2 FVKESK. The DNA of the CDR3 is TGTGCCTGCAGCCACTCCCTCGGGGTCTACGAGCAGTACTTC. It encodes CACSHSLGVYEQYF.

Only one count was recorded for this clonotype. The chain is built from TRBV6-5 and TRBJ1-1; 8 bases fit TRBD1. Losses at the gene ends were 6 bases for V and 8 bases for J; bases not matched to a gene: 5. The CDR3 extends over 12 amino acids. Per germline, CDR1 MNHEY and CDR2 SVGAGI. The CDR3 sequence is CASRETGGEAFF. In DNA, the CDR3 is TGTGCCAGCAGAGAAACAGGGGGAGAAGCTTTCTTT.

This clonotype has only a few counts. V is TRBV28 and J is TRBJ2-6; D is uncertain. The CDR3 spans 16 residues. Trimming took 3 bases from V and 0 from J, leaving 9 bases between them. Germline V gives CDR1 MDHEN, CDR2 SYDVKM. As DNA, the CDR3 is TGTGCCAGCAGTTTTGGGGTGGCCTCTGGGGCCAACGTCCTGACTTTC. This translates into CASSFGVASGANVLTF.

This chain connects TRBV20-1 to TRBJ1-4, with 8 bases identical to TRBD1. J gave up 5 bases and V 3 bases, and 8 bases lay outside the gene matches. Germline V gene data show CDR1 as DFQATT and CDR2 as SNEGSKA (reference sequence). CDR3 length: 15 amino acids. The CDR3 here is CSASLTGGKNEKLFF. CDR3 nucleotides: TGCAGTGCTAGCCTAACAGGGGGGAAGAATGAAAAACTGTTTTTT.

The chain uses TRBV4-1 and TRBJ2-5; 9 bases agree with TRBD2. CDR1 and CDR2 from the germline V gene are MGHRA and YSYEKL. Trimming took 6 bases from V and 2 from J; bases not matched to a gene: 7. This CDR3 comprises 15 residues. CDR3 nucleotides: TGCGCCAGCAGTTGGATGGCGGGAGGGCAAGAGACCCAGTACTTC. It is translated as CASSWMAGGQETQYF.

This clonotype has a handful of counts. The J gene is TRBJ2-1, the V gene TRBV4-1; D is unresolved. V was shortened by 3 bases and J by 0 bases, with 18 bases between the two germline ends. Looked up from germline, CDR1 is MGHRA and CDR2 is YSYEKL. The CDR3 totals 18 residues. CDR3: CASSHLGRLKSSYNEQFF. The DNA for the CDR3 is TGCGCCAGCAGCCACCTAGGCAGGCTAAAAAGCTCCTACAATGAGCAGTTCTTC.

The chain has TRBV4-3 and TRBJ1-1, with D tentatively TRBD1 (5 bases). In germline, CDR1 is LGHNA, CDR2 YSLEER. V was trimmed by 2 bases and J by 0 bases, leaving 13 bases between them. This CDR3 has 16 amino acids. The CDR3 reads CASSQLGRGMNTEAFF. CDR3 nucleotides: TGCGCCAGCAGCCAACTTGGGCGGGGGATGAACACTGAAGCTTTCTTT.

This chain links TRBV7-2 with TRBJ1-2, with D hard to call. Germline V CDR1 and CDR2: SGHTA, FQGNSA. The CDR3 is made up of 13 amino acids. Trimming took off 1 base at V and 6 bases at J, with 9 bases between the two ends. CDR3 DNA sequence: TGTGCCAGCAGCTTAGATGGTAGGAATGGCTACACCTTC. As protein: CASSLDGRNGYTF.

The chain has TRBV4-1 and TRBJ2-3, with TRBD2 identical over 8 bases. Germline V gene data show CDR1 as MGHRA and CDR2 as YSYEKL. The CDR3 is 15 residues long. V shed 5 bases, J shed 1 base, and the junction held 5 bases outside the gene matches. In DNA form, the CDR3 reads TGCGCCAGCAGCGCATCTAGCGGGCGCACAGATACGCAGTATTTT. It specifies CASSASSGRTDTQYF.

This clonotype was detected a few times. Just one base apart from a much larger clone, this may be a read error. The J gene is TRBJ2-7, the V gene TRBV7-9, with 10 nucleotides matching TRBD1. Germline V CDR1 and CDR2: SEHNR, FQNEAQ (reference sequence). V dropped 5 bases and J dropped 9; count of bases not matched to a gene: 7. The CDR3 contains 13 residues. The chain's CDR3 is CASSGQGGLWQYF. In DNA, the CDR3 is TGTGCCAGCAGCGGACAGGGGGGTTTGTGGCAGTACTTC.